Listed below are T cell receptor beta chains from one sample, sequenced in a study of Tregs in tolerant kidney transplant recipients. Profiled with immunoSEQ multiplex PCR; TCRdb holds only in-frame clones, not every one. Of tens of thousands of clones listed, around 90% were seen once; the top ten hold around 0.38%. Specimen: CD4+ T cells from blood, collected before the transplant. These receptors all stem from a human donor who received a combined kidney and bone marrow transplant. Each CDR3 is given with its conserved first and last residue. A D gene is named only where the DNA matches it firmly. Rows may omit the clone size; those that give it use once, few, many or a size class.

TRBJ1-1 . TRBV5-1 . 14 CASSLGRQNTEAFF TGCGCCAGCAGCTTGGGTAGACAGAACACTGAAGCTTTCTTT
TRBJ2-4 . TRBV29-1 TRBD1 15 CSVEGTGVAKNIQYF TGCAGCGTTGAGGGGACAGGGGTTGCCAAAAACATTCAGTACTTC
TRBJ2-1 . TRBV6-1 TRBD2 18 CASRELAGGPIDFNEQFF TGTGCCAGCAGGGAACTAGCGGGAGGGCCAATCGACTTCAATGAGCAGTTCTTC
TRBJ1-4 . TRBV9 TRBD1 15 CASSVGGTGGEKLFF TGTGCCAGCAGCGTAGGGGGGACAGGAGGTGAAAAACTGTTTTTT
TRBJ2-1 . TRBV5-1 . 16 CASSLGPDSFGNEQFF TGCGCCAGCAGCTTGGGCCCGGACAGCTTCGGGAATGAGCAGTTCTTC
TRBJ2-7 . TRBV28 . 14 CASSGYRVMHEQYF TGTGCCAGCAGTGGATACAGGGTTATGCACGAGCAGTACTTC
TRBJ2-5 . TRBV7-9 TRBD2 15 CASSFLAGVMETQYF TGTGCCAGCAGTTTTCTAGCGGGAGTGATGGAGACCCAGTACTTC
TRBJ1-4 . TRBV6-1 . 14 CASSETTTNEKLFF TGTGCCAGCAGTGAAACTACAACTAATGAAAAACTGTTTTTT
TRBJ1-1 . TRBV6-4 . 13 CASSELRDTEAFF TGTGCCAGCAGTGAACTGAGGGATACTGAAGCTTTCTTT
TRBJ2-7 few TRBV5-4 . 16 CASSRSPTGFTTEQYF TGTGCCAGCAGCCGCTCGCCCACAGGGTTTACTACCGAGCAGTACTTC
TRBJ1-5 . TRBV6-1 TRBD1 13 CASRGTAGQPQHF TGTGCCAGCAGGGGGACAGCGGGTCAGCCCCAGCATTTT
TRBJ1-1 . TRBV7-3 TRBD1 15 CASRGGGQDNTEAFF TGTGCCAGCAGGGGTGGGGGACAGGATAACACTGAAGCTTTCTTT
TRBJ2-1 . TRBV9 TRBD2 15 CASSVRRTSAHEQFF TGTGCCAGCAGCGTACGGCGGACTAGTGCTCATGAGCAGTTCTTC
TRBJ2-7 . TRBV15 TRBD1 14 CATSRRQGSDKQYF TGTGCCACCAGCAGGCGACAGGGTTCGGATAAGCAGTACTTC
TRBJ1-1 . TRBV27 TRBD1 13 CARRTGMNTEAFF TGTGCCCGTAGGACAGGGATGAACACTGAAGCTTTCTTT
TRBJ2-3 . TRBV27 TRBD2 18 CASSLRLLAGGPADTQYF TGTGCCAGCAGTCTAAGGTTACTAGCGGGAGGGCCGGCAGATACGCAGTATTTT
TRBJ2-5 . TRBV7-2 . 13 CASSAGGAETQYF TGTGCCAGCAGCGCTGGTGGGGCCGAGACCCAGTACTTC
TRBJ1-5 . TRBV18 TRBD1 16 CASSPTDRVRDQPQHF TGTGCCAGCTCACCCACGGACAGGGTACGGGATCAGCCCCAGCATTTT
TRBJ1-5 . TRBV6-1 . 13 CASRGALGQPQHF TGTGCCAGCAGAGGGGCCCTGGGGCAGCCCCAGCATTTT
TRBJ1-5 . TRBV27 . 13 CASSLKGDQPQHF TGTGCCAGCAGTTTAAAGGGAGATCAGCCCCAGCATTTT
TRBJ2-7 . TRBV5-1 . 15 CASSPSTGTGYEQYF TGCGCCAGCAGCCCTTCGACAGGAACGGGGTACGAGCAGTACTTC
TRBJ1-3 . TRBV10-1 TRBD1 16 CASSPGTGGRGNTIYF TGCGCCAGCAGCCCCGGGACAGGGGGCCGTGGAAACACCATATATTTT
TRBJ1-2 few TRBV28 TRBD1 13 CASRPGTGRGYTF TGTGCCAGCAGGCCGGGGACAGGGCGCGGCTACACCTTC
TRBJ2-1 . TRBV7-9 TRBD2 17 CASRRAAGVPAGNEQFF TGTGCCAGCAGACGGGCGGCGGGAGTGCCGGCAGGCAATGAGCAGTTCTTC
TRBJ1-2 . TRBV5-4 . 14 CASSLWRRFGRYTF TGTGCCAGCAGCTTGTGGAGGAGGTTCGGAAGATACACCTTC
TRBJ1-5 . TRBV10-3 . 13 CAISESHNQPQHF TGTGCCATCAGTGAGTCCCACAATCAGCCCCAGCATTTT
TRBJ2-2 . TRBV9 . 13 CASSARGTGELFF TGTGCCAGCAGCGCCAGGGGTACCGGGGAGCTGTTTTTT
TRBJ1-1 . TRBV25-1 . 15 CASRNGGAQDTEAFF TGTGCCAGCAGGAACGGAGGGGCGCAGGACACTGAAGCTTTCTTT
TRBJ2-7 . TRBV7-2 . 14 CASSPSQTGHEQYF TGTGCCAGCAGCCCTAGTCAAACAGGCCACGAGCAGTACTTC
TRBJ1-5 . TRBV19 TRBD1 18 CASSMPPRQGGNNQPQHF TGTGCCAGTAGTATGCCCCCTCGACAGGGGGGGAACAATCAGCCCCAGCATTTT
TRBJ2-5 . TRBV9 TRBD2 14 CASSADLAEETQYF TGTGCCAGCAGCGCTGACCTAGCGGAAGAGACCCAGTACTTC
TRBJ1-4 . TRBV28 . 14 CASSSDSLAEKLFF TGTGCCAGCAGTTCGGACTCCCTAGCGGAAAAACTGTTTTTT
TRBJ1-5 . TRBV10-2 . 17 CASSGRGLSDSNQPQHF TGCGCCAGCAGTGGGAGGGGCCTATCCGATAGCAATCAGCCCCAGCATTTT
TRBJ1-4 . TRBV18 TRBD1 16 CASSPQTGGTNEKLFF TGTGCCAGCTCACCACAAACAGGGGGAACTAATGAAAAACTGTTTTTT
TRBJ2-2 . TRBV11-1 . 14 CASSFRDWPGELFF TGTGCCAGCAGCTTCCGGGATTGGCCCGGGGAGCTGTTTTTT
TRBJ2-1 once TRBV15 . 15 CATSRLSSSGNEQFF TGTGCCACCAGCAGACTTTCAAGCTCGGGCAATGAGCAGTTCTTC
TRBJ2-7 . TRBV14 TRBD2 15 CASSPMLAGVVEQYF TGTGCCAGCAGCCCGATGCTAGCGGGAGTCGTGGAGCAGTACTTC
TRBJ1-2 . TRBV6-6 TRBD1 15 CASSAGTGSNYGYTF TGTGCCAGCAGCGCCGGGACAGGGTCGAACTATGGCTACACCTTC
TRBJ2-1 . TRBV10-3 . 15 CAISEALARALGQFF TGTGCCATCAGTGAGGCGCTAGCGAGGGCGTTGGGGCAGTTCTTC